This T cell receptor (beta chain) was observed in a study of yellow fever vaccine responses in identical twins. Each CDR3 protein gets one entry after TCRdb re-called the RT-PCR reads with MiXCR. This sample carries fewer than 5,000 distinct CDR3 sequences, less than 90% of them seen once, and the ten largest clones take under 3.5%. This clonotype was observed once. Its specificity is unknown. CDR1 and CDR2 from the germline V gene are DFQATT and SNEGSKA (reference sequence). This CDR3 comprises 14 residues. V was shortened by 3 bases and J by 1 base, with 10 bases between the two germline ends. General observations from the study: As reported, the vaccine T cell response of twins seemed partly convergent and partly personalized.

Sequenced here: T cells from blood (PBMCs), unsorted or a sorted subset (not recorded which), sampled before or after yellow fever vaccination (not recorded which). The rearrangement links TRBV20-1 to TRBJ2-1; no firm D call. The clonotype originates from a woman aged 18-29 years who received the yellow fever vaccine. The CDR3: CSARSAVSYNEQFF. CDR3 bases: TGCAGTGCTAGGTCGGCGGTATCCTACAATGAGCAGTTCTTC.